This T cell receptor beta chain was identified during a study of post-analysis software for immune sequencing data. Overall study results and limits: Included in a set of roughly five TRBV segments more frequent in patients than controls were TRBV5-6, TRBV5-1 and TRBV20-1. Co-batched samples clustered tightly together by F measure. People with multiple sclerosis had a significantly lower normalized Chao1 diversity than controls did.

TCR beta libraries were prepared from cDNA with unique molecular identifiers. MiXCR, run by TCRdb on the PCR reads, gives a single entry per CDR3 protein. The profile shows hundreds of thousands of distinct CDR3 sequences, around 60% of them singletons. V was clipped by 5 bases and J by 4 bases, with 21 bases between them. The CDR3 sequence is 15 residues long. Germline CDR1 SQVTM, CDR2 ANQGSEA. Note on this clonotype: Its antigen remains unidentified.

This clonotype was sampled from a girl aged 2-10 years with multiple sclerosis. V and J are TRBV29-1 and TRBJ2-7; D may match TRBD1 or TRBD2 (5 bases each). The sample taken for sequencing was blood. In nucleotides, the CDR3 is TGCAGCGTTTCGACGGGACCTACCAGGGATTACGAGCAGTACTTC. Residues: CSVSTGPTRDYEQYF.